This T cell receptor (beta chain) was recovered during a study of beta chain features in type 1 diabetes. Notes on the study in general: Moderately but significantly shorter TCRB CDR3s were found in Type 1 diabetes patients in all four CD4+ subsets.

CDR1 is SGHRS, CDR2 YFSETQ, per germline. With V trimmed by 4 bases and J by 5 bases, 5 bases remained unmatched. The CDR3 runs 15 residues. The investigators reverse transcribed all of the isolated RNA, so they sequenced expressed TCRB transcripts. The table came from immunoSEQ multiplex PCR; TCRdb's copy has only in-frame clones and leaves some out. The profile covers roughly 240,000 clones, with 24% appearing a single time and 0.012% taken by the ten largest. Details on this clone: Its antigen is unidentified.

The clonotype originates from a woman aged 25 to 39 with type 1 diabetes. The specimen sequenced was naive CD4+ T cells from blood. The chain combines TRBV5-1 with TRBJ2-1; TRBD2 aligns across 11 bases. Here the CDR3 DNA reads TGCGCCAGCAGCGAGGGACTAGCGGCAAACAATGAGCAGTTCTTC. Its protein product is CASSEGLAANNEQFF.